One and the same sample provided the 13 T cell receptor beta chains below, sequenced in a study of blood T cell repertoires in COVID-19. TCRdb's table, derived via immunoSEQ multiplex PCR, lists solely in-frame clones and lacks some. Among 150,000 to 250,000 clones listed, approximately 82% were seen once. The source material was peripheral blood. Receptors were obtained from a human donor with acute or convalescent COVID-19. The donor label of this sample is uncertain.

The chain has TRBV7-3 and TRBJ2-7; D might be TRBD2 (5 bases). Germline CDR1 and CDR2: SGHTA and FQGTGA. The CDR3 covers 13 residues. Trimming cost V 8 bases and J 3 bases, with 14 bases left between them. DNA for the CDR3: TGTGCCAGCTCGCAAGCCGGAGGCTACGAGCAGTACTTC. Its protein is CASSQAGGYEQYF. The whole variable domain, remainder taken from reference TRBV7-3 and TRBJ2-7, is GAGVSQTPSNKVTEKGKYVELRCDPISGHTALYWYRQSLGQGPEFLIYFQGTGAADDSGLPNDRFFAVRPEGSVSTLKIQRTERGDSAVYLCASSQAGGYEQYFGPGTRLTVT.

V and J are TRBV28 and TRBJ1-2; 12 nucleotides match TRBD1. This CDR3 comprises 13 residues. Per germline, CDR1 MDHEN and CDR2 SYDVKM. V lost 6 bases and J lost 13; bases outside the gene matches: 9. The CDR3 coding sequence is TGTGCCAGCAGGTCCGGGACAGGGGGCGAGTTCACCTTC. Protein product: CASRSGTGGEFTF.

The chain couples TRBV18 to TRBJ2-7, with D unresolved. Germline lookup yields CDR1 KGHSH and CDR2 LQKENI. V shed 2 bases and J shed 5 bases, with 10 bases lying between them. CDR3 length: 13 amino acids. For the CDR3, the DNA is TGTGCCAGCTCACCAGTGGCCCGCCACGAGCAGTACTTC. Its translation: CASSPVARHEQYF. The variable domain in full, with the rest retrieved from reference TRBV18 and TRBJ2-7, is NAGVMQNPRHLVRRRGQEARLRCSPMKGHSHVYWYRQLPEEGLKFMVYLQKENIIDESGMPKERFSAEFPKEGPSILRIQQVVRGDSAAYFCASSPVARHEQYFGPGTRLTVT.

This chain uses TRBV10-3 with TRBJ2-2; 10 positions agree with TRBD2. V gave up 7 bases and J gave up 2 bases; unmatched junction bases: 13. CDR1 is ENHRY and CDR2 is SYGVKD in the germline V gene. This CDR3 has 18 amino acids. CDR3 nucleotides: TGTGCCATCACCCCAGGACTAGCGGCTGGGGTTAACACCGGGGAGCTGTTTTTT. It translates to CAITPGLAAGVNTGELFF.

CDR3 loop: CASSYEDGNTIYF. The CDR3 nucleotides read TGTGCCAGCAGTTACGAGGATGGAAACACCATATATTTT. The chain has TRBV6-5 and TRBJ1-3; D remains ambiguous. V dropped 2 bases and J dropped 3 bases, with 5 bases sitting between them. The CDR3 covers 13 residues. Germline V CDR1 and CDR2: MNHEY, SVGAGI.

The chain recombines TRBV5-1 with TRBJ1-5, with 9 bases matching TRBD1. Germline loops: CDR1 SGHRS, CDR2 YFSETQ. Trimming cost V 4 bases and J 7 bases; bases outside gene matches: 9. The CDR3 sequence is 15 residues long. In DNA, the CDR3 is TGCGCCAGCAGCCCCGGGACAGGGTTCGGACAGCCCCAGCATTTT. This sequence encodes CASSPGTGFGQPQHF.

This rearrangement joins TRBV19 to TRBJ1-2; a possible D gene is TRBD1 (5 bases). Trimming removed 3 bases at V and 3 bases at J, with 14 bases between. The germline V gene has CDR1 LNHDA and CDR2 SQIVND (reference sequence). The CDR3 covers 15 residues. The CDR3 region has the DNA TGTGCCAGTAGTATGGACATCCGGGGGGACTATGGCTACACCTTC. The encoded protein is CASSMDIRGDYGYTF.

V usage is TRBV18 and J usage is TRBJ2-2, with 8 bases matching TRBD1. This CDR3 has 13 amino acids. Germline values: CDR1 KGHSH, CDR2 LQKENI. The junction had 2 bases not matched to a gene; V was cut back by 6 bases and J by 5 bases. CDR3 nucleotides: TGTGCCAGCTCGAACAGGGGGACCGGGGAGCTGTTTTTT. Its protein product is CASSNRGTGELFF.

This chain uses TRBV3-1 (or the pseudogene TRBV3-2) with TRBJ2-3; 7 positions match TRBD1. The germline CDR1 and CDR2 sequences are LGHDT and YNNKEL (reference sequence). This CDR3 has 15 residues. Trimming removed 3 bases from V and 0 bases from J; junction bases left unmatched: 3. This chain's CDR3 is CASSQRGHSTDTQYF. The CDR3 DNA is TGTGCCAGCAGCCAGAGGGGGCATAGCACAGATACGCAGTATTTT.

CDR3 coding DNA: TGTGCCAGCAGCTTAGACCAGGGATCCACTGAAGCTTTCTTT. Its translation: CASSLDQGSTEAFF. V is TRBV7-9 and J is TRBJ1-1; D might be TRBD1 (5 bases). The germline V and J ends were trimmed by 1 base and 4 bases, with 10 bases remaining between them. CDR3 length equals 14 residues. CDR1 SEHNR and CDR2 FQNEAQ come from the germline V gene (reference sequence).

The V gene is TRBV6-5, the J gene TRBJ2-7; 12 bases align to TRBD1. The V and J ends lost 6 bases and 5 bases, in that order; junction bases with no gene match: 8. This CDR3 has 15 residues. CDR1 and CDR2 (germline): MNHEY, SVGAGI. CDR3 nucleotide sequence: TGTGCCAGCAGGCTGGGGGGACAGGGGGCCCACGAGCAGTACTTC. Residues: CASRLGGQGAHEQYF.

This chain connects TRBV28 to TRBJ1-5, with D unresolved. The CDR3 extends over 12 amino acids. Trimming removed 8 bases from V and 6 bases from J, with 11 bases in between. CDR1 MDHEN and CDR2 SYDVKM come from the germline V gene. The CDR3 region is CASQEEAQPQHF. CDR3 DNA: TGTGCCAGCCAGGAGGAGGCTCAGCCCCAGCATTTT.

The rearrangement uses TRBV18 and TRBJ1-3, with 11 bases fitting TRBD1. Trimming at V came to 3 bases and at J to 4 bases, leaving 5 bases not matched to a gene. There are 16 residues in the CDR3. CDR1 is KGHSH, CDR2 LQKENI, per germline. The CDR3 is CASSPNGQGAGNTIYF. For the CDR3, the DNA is TGTGCCAGCTCACCGAATGGACAGGGGGCCGGAAACACCATATATTTT.